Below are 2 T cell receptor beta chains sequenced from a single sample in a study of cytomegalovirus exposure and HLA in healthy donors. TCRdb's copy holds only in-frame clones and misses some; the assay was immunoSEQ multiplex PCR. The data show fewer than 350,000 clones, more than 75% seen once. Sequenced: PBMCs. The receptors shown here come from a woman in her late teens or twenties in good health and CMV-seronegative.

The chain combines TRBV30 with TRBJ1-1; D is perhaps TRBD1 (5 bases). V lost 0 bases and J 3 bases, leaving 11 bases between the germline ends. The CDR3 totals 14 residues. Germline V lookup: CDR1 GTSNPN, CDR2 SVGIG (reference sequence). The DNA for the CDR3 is TGTGCCTGGAGTGTAGGAGGGGCGTACACTGAAGCTTTCTTT. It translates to CAWSVGGAYTEAFF.

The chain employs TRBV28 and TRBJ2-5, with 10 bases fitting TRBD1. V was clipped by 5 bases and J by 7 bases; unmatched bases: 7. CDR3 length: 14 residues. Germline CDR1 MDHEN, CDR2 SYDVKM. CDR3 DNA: TGTGCCAGCAGTCCCCGGACAGGGGGGCCGACCCAGTACTTC. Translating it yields CASSPRTGGPTQYF.